This TCR beta chain was recovered during a study of blood T cell repertoires in COVID-19. CDR1 is ENHRY and CDR2 is SYGVKD in the germline V gene. CDR3 length: 12 amino acids. V dropped 9 bases and J dropped 5 bases, with 13 bases sitting between them. Produced via immunoSEQ multiplex PCR; TCRdb's table is partial and in-frame only. Here the sample spans about 160,000 clones, 85% being singletons. This sequence originates from a human donor with acute or convalescent COVID-19. The donor label of this sample is uncertain. Material for sequencing was peripheral blood. This chain connects TRBV10-3 to TRBJ2-5; TRBD1 is a possible D gene (6 bases). The CDR3 DNA sequence: TGTGCCATAAGAACAGGGAGCGAGACCCAGTACTTC. Amino acids: CAIRTGSETQYF.